These 28 T cell receptor beta chains share one sample of origin, sequenced in a study of blood T cell repertoires in COVID-19. The data were produced by immunoSEQ multiplex PCR, yet TCRdb's version contains in-frame clones alone and is incomplete. The sample comprises approximately 170,000 clones, 70% to 90% of which are singletons, and 4.5% to 7.5% rests with the top ten. The sample was PBMCs or T cells enriched from blood (not recorded which). The receptor set was obtained from a man in his forties or fifties who had recovered from COVID-19.

The V gene is TRBV19, the J gene TRBJ1-1; 7 nucleotides agree with TRBD1. This CDR3 contains 14 residues. V gave up 0 bases and J gave up 8 bases; unmatched junction bases: 6. Germline values: CDR1 LNHDA, CDR2 SQIVND (reference sequence). The CDR3 DNA is TGTGCCAGTAGTATAGATCCCGACAGGGAGGAAGCTTTCTTT. Protein product: CASSIDPDREEAFF.

V usage is TRBV18 and J usage is TRBJ2-3; 10 bases map to TRBD2. In germline, CDR1 is KGHSH, CDR2 LQKENI. This CDR3 contains 17 residues. V shed 2 bases and J 6 bases; nucleotides not matched to a gene: 11. The CDR3 sequence: CASSPFTSGASGDTQYF. The CDR3 DNA follows: TGTGCCAGCTCACCATTTACTAGCGGGGCCTCAGGGGATACGCAGTATTTT.

V gene TRBV9 combines with J gene TRBJ2-3; TRBD2 is a possible D gene (6 bases). V gave up 4 bases and J gave up 1 base, with 16 bases separating them. The CDR3 covers 16 residues. Germline V gives CDR1 SGDLS, CDR2 YYNGEE. The CDR3 coding sequence is TGTGCCAGCAGCCCCACCCACACGGGGGGCACAGATACGCAGTATTTT. As protein: CASSPTHTGGTDTQYF.

This sequence joins TRBV9 and TRBJ2-5; TRBD2 agrees at 8 bases. Germline lookup yields CDR1 SGDLS and CDR2 YYNGEE. V lost 3 bases, J lost 4 bases, and 8 bases stayed unmatched. The CDR3 is made up of 15 amino acids. The CDR3 protein is CASSASGGRGETQYF. The DNA of the CDR3 is TGTGCCAGCAGCGCCTCGGGGGGGCGTGGAGAGACCCAGTACTTC.

This chain uses TRBV3-1 (or the pseudogene TRBV3-2) with TRBJ2-5, with D maybe TRBD1 (5 bases). The V end lost 4 bases, the J end lost 2 bases, and 14 bases lay between the germline ends. The CDR3 totals 15 residues. Germline CDR1 is LGHDT and CDR2 is YNNKEL (reference sequence). CDR3 in amino acids: CASSRDPGPQETQYF. DNA of the CDR3: TGTGCCAGCAGCCGGGATCCAGGGCCTCAAGAGACCCAGTACTTC.

The chain couples TRBV5-8 to TRBJ2-3; D ambiguous. The V end lost 0 bases, the J end lost 4 bases, and 12 bases lay between the germline ends. The CDR3 loop spans 15 amino acids. Germline-derived CDR1 and CDR2 are SGHTS and YDEGEE. CDR3 in amino acids: CASSLEAGFPDTQYF. The CDR3 coding sequence is TGTGCCAGCAGCTTGGAGGCAGGTTTCCCAGATACGCAGTATTTT.

This clone is a singleton in its sample. V gene TRBV13 combines with J gene TRBJ2-3; 10 bases match TRBD2. V was clipped by 0 bases and J by 0 bases; unmatched bases: 6. The germline CDR1 and CDR2 sequences are PRHDT and FYEKMQ (reference sequence). There are 18 residues in the CDR3. CDR3 protein: CASSLGLAGVTSTDTQYF. DNA for the CDR3: TGTGCCAGCAGCTTAGGCCTAGCGGGGGTAACTAGCACAGATACGCAGTATTTT.

The chain uses TRBV7-6 and TRBJ1-6, with 8 positions matching TRBD1. Germline V gene sequence: CDR1 SGHVS, CDR2 FNYEAQ. The CDR3 is made up of 14 amino acids. With 1 base clipped from V and 9 bases from J, the junction kept 2 bases outside the gene matches. CDR3 in DNA: TGTGCCAGCAGCTTAGAGACAGGGGCTTCACCCCTCCACTTT. This translates into CASSLETGASPLHF.

The V call is TRBV3-1 (or the pseudogene TRBV3-2), the J call TRBJ2-7, with D possibly being TRBD2 (7 bases). This CDR3 region has 12 residues. Trimming left V 10 bases short and J 4 bases short, with 14 bases between. CDR1 LGHDT and CDR2 YNNKEL come from the germline V gene (reference sequence). CDR3 sequence: CATSRGGYEQYF. Written as DNA, the CDR3 is TGTGCCACCTCCAGGGGAGGGTACGAGCAGTACTTC.

V gene TRBV15 combines with J gene TRBJ2-2; 10 bases fit TRBD1. CDR1 and CDR2 from the germline V gene are LNHNV and YYDKDF (reference sequence). V shed 2 bases and J 5 bases; nucleotides not matched to a gene: 5. The CDR3 has 16 amino acids. The CDR3 coding sequence is TGTGCCACCAGCAGAAGACAGGGGGCGGGAACCGGGGAGCTGTTTTTT. Its protein is CATSRRQGAGTGELFF.

This clone came up once. The CDR3 nucleotides are TGTGCCAGCAGCTTAGACGGTGCTACGCAGTATTTT. Translation gives CASSLDGATQYF. The chain uses TRBV11-2 and TRBJ2-3; D uncertain. This CDR3 has 12 amino acids. From germline, CDR1 is SGHAT and CDR2 FQNNGV. Between the trimmed V and J ends, which lost 0 bases and 8 bases, there was a span of 6 bases.

The CDR3 nucleotides are TGTGCCAGTAGTATTCCTAACAGAAACAATCAGCCCCAGCATTTT. Its translation: CASSIPNRNNQPQHF. This chain joins TRBV19 and TRBJ1-5; D unclear. The CDR3 spans 15 residues. V lost 3 bases, J lost 3 bases, and 12 bases lay in between. CDR1 and CDR2 (germline): LNHDA, SQIVND (reference sequence).

This clone appeared many times. This chain joins TRBV4-1 and TRBJ1-6; 7 bases match TRBD1. The germline gives CDR1 MGHRA, CDR2 YSYEKL. CDR3 length: 18 amino acids. V was pared by 1 base and J by 4 bases, with 10 bases of the junction left unmatched. In nucleotides, the CDR3 is TGCGCCAGCAGCCAAGTGCCCCTTGTCAGGGGGTATAATTCACCCCTCCACTTT. It is translated as CASSQVPLVRGYNSPLHF.

This chain links TRBV9 with TRBJ2-3; TRBD1 is a possible D gene (7 bases). This CDR3 contains 15 residues. V lost 1 base to trimming and J lost 4 bases, with 13 bases between them. The V gene's germline CDR1 is SGDLS and CDR2 YYNGEE. CDR3: CASSVLEGASDTQYF. CDR3 nucleotide sequence: TGTGCCAGCAGCGTATTGGAGGGGGCATCAGATACGCAGTATTTT.

CDR3 sequence (DNA): TGTGCCAGCAGTGTGCTGGGGGGGACCACAGATACGCAGTATTTT. Residues: CASSVLGGTTDTQYF. The chain joins TRBV2 to TRBJ2-3, with TRBD2 identical over 7 bases. CDR1 and CDR2 (germline): SNHLY, FYNNEI. V was clipped by 4 bases and J by 2 bases; unmatched bases: 6. The CDR3 extends over 15 amino acids.

The V and J genes are TRBV19 and TRBJ2-6; D is possibly TRBD2 (6 bases). The CDR3 length is 14 residues. Trimming pared 6 bases from V and 3 bases from J, leaving 9 bases between. CDR1 is LNHDA, CDR2 SQIVND, per germline (reference sequence). CDR3 residues: CASRAGFGANVLTF. CDR3 coding DNA: TGTGCCAGTAGGGCGGGGTTTGGGGCCAACGTCCTGACTTTC.

The J gene is TRBJ2-2, the V gene TRBV24-1, with a possible D match to TRBD1 (5 bases). Germline-derived CDR1 and CDR2 are KGHDR and SFDVKD. Trimming removed 7 bases from V and 3 bases from J, with 8 bases in between. The CDR3 covers 13 residues. CDR3 loop: CATSRVDTGELFF. The CDR3 DNA reads as TGTGCCACCAGCAGGGTGGACACCGGGGAGCTGTTTTTT.

This clone turned up a few times. J is TRBJ1-6 and V is TRBV27, with TRBD1 identical over 9 bases. The CDR3 has 15 amino acids. Trimming took 4 bases from V and 6 from J; bases not matched to a gene: 4. In germline, CDR1 is MNHEY, CDR2 SMNVEV (reference sequence). The CDR3 nucleotides read TGTGCCAGCAGTTCGGGACAGGGAAGTAATTCACCCCTCCACTTT. Protein product: CASSSGQGSNSPLHF.

The chain is built from TRBV7-7 and TRBJ2-5; TRBD2 aligns across 14 bases. After removal of 5 bases from V and 5 bases from J, the junction contained 4 bases not matched to a gene. The CDR3 covers 15 residues. The germline gives CDR1 SSHAT, CDR2 FNYEAQ (reference sequence). This CDR3 reads CASSQGTSGGETQYF. The DNA of the CDR3 is TGTGCCAGCAGCCAAGGGACTAGCGGGGGTGAGACCCAGTACTTC.

This clone turned up a few times. V and J are TRBV24-1 and TRBJ1-5; 7 positions agree with TRBD1. The CDR3 runs to 15 residues. The V gene's germline CDR1 is KGHDR and CDR2 SFDVKD. The junction had 5 bases not matched to a gene; V was cut back by 3 bases and J by 4 bases. CDR3 protein: CATSDTGDRNQPQHF. CDR3 bases: TGTGCCACCAGTGATACCGGGGACAGAAATCAGCCCCAGCATTTT.

The gene calls are TRBV19 and TRBJ2-3, with 10 bases aligning to TRBD2. With V trimmed by 8 bases and J by 2 bases, 4 bases remained unmatched. Germline CDR1 LNHDA, CDR2 SQIVND (reference sequence). This CDR3 region has 14 residues. This chain's CDR3 is CASQRGGPTDTQYF. The CDR3 DNA sequence: TGTGCCAGTCAGCGGGGGGGCCCCACAGATACGCAGTATTTT.

The chain is built from TRBV6-4 and TRBJ1-5, with 9 bases aligning to TRBD1. CDR1 MRHNA and CDR2 SNTAGT come from the germline V gene. After removal of 8 bases from V and 5 bases from J, the junction contained 4 bases not matched to a gene. The CDR3 spans 13 residues. The CDR3 reads CASAWDRDQPQHF. The CDR3 DNA is TGTGCCAGCGCTTGGGACAGGGATCAGCCCCAGCATTTT.

The chain couples TRBV4-2 to TRBJ2-1; 7 bases align to TRBD2. The CDR3 is 17 residues long. Trimming removed 1 base from V and 4 bases from J; junction bases left unmatched: 10. From germline, CDR1 is LGHNA and CDR2 YNFKEQ. The CDR3 region is CASSQGSGAGEYNEQFF. The CDR3 DNA follows: TGTGCCAGCAGCCAAGGGTCGGGCGCGGGGGAGTACAATGAGCAGTTCTTC.

The chain has TRBV11-3 and TRBJ2-1; possibly TRBD2 for D (6 bases). CDR1 and CDR2 from the germline V gene are SGHNT and YENEEA. V was shortened by 5 bases and J by 10 bases, with 24 bases between the two germline ends. The CDR3 contains 16 residues. The CDR3 nucleotides read TGTGCCAGCAGCCCCCCCGCTAGCGCTAACCCAAGAGAGCAGTTCTTC. As protein: CASSPPASANPREQFF.

This rearrangement joins TRBV11-2 to TRBJ1-1; tentative D call: TRBD1 (6 bases). Germline values: CDR1 SGHAT, CDR2 FQNNGV. CDR3 length: 14 amino acids. Trimming cost V 1 base and J 4 bases, with 10 bases left between them. The CDR3 sequence is CASSLGSGATEAFF. Here the CDR3 DNA reads TGTGCCAGCAGCTTAGGATCAGGGGCCACTGAAGCTTTCTTT.

This chain joins TRBV7-8 and TRBJ1-1; 7 nucleotides agree with TRBD1. V gave up 6 bases and J gave up 0 bases; unmatched junction bases: 4. This CDR3 comprises 14 residues. The V gene's germline CDR1 is SGHVS and CDR2 FQNEAQ. The CDR3 DNA is TGTGCCAGCAGTTCGGGACAGATGAACACTGAAGCTTTCTTT. This encodes CASSSGQMNTEAFF.

The chain carries TRBV10-3 and TRBJ2-3, with D perhaps matching TRBD2 (5 bases). This CDR3 has 15 amino acids. The V gene's germline CDR1 is ENHRY and CDR2 SYGVKD. The germline V and J ends were trimmed by 0 bases and 5 bases, with 12 bases remaining between them. The CDR3 coding sequence is TGTGCCATCAGTGAGTCGTTGGGGAGAATAGATACGCAGTATTTT. Translation: CAISESLGRIDTQYF.

The chain has TRBV7-3 and TRBJ1-1; 9 bases align to TRBD1. V was clipped by 4 bases and J by 10 bases; unmatched bases: 7. The CDR3 is made up of 13 amino acids. Germline V gene lookup returns CDR1 SGHTA and CDR2 FQGTGA. In DNA form, the CDR3 reads TGTGCCAGCAGCTCTTTTGCGGGACAGGGAGCTTTCTTT. It translates to CASSSFAGQGAFF. The full variable domain, completed using reference TRBV7-3 and TRBJ1-1, is GAGVSQTPSNKVTEKGKYVELRCDPISGHTALYWYRQSLGQGPEFLIYFQGTGAADDSGLPNDRFFAVRPEGSVSTLKIQRTERGDSAVYLCASSSFAGQGAFFGQGTRLTVV.